Reported below is one TCR beta chain. This clone is a singleton in its sample. No cognate antigen has been identified for it. Per-base qualities were not stored, and no clone one base away is much larger. The sample originates from a study of T cell responses to AZD1222 COVID-19 vaccine (TCRdb year 2021). Describing the broader study: A total of over 230 trial participants underwent TCR sequencing, of whom under 220 had received two doses of AZD1222 and around 25 had received two doses of the MenACWY control vaccine. Enrollment into the trials was organized by age into subgroups of 18-55, 56-69 and 70-plus years, and those subgroups contained roughly 150, 30 and 60 TCR-sequenced participants, respectively.

Results the study describes overall, beyond this receptor: Nearly half of unique spike-specific TCRs reportedly recognized epitopes outside regions mutated in the B.1.351 and B.1.1.7 variants. CD4 TCRs associated with the vaccine covered the entire spike protein, and the dominant responses were in regions 160-218 and 743-854. Conclusions about previously exposed vaccinees are limited because only 6 or 7 AZD1222 recipients were SARS-CoV-2 seropositive at baseline. The 56-69-year group was small, and its depth increase did not reach significance, likely because of low power. After two AZD1222 doses, spike-specific TCR breadth and depth were significantly higher than at day 0 and than in MenACWY recipients. Most participants were white British and females outnumbered males, and the authors suggested that clonal diversity may have been underestimated. Because no samples from the day 14 peak response were available, repertoires could be characterized only after the peak T cell response.

Per the publication, the time point label means: about 28 days (+/-7) after the second vaccine dose. Because spike-specific TCR depth and breadth did not differ between the two schedules, AZD1222 recipients who got a second dose at roughly 4 weeks were pooled with those who got a second dose at roughly 12 weeks. The vaccinee samples were drawn from two UK trials, COV001 and COV002, one of which was a single-blind randomized controlled phase 2/3 trial testing AZD1222 (ChAdOx1 nCoV-19) in healthy adults. For TCRbeta chain sequencing, PBMC samples from trial participants were taken at day 0 and at day 28 after the second dose. The CDR3 regions of human TCRbeta chains were analyzed by immunosequencing. Per the authors' processing: TCRs in the repertoires were matched against a reference library of SARS-CoV-2-specific TCRs that had been generated with the MIRA antigen-specificity platform. Breadth meant the fraction of unique TCRs that were SARS-CoV-2-associated, whereas depth meant the fraction of total T cells that were SARS-CoV-2-associated. Each spike-specific TCR was assigned to its reactive spike region and to a CD4 or CD8 class using the MIRA data. Log10-transformed breadth and depth values were compared by one-way ANOVA with Sidak's multiple comparisons tests. TCRdb's version of the immuneACCESS table is confined to in-frame rearrangements and falls short of the full clone set. An unresolved V gene accounts for under half of the shortfall where checked; the remainder is of unknown origin. D and trimming were read from the DNA, whereas the V and J calls and clone size are those reported in that table. The sample has about 180,000 clones on record, 85% to 95% of them singletons. The ten biggest clones cover roughly 2% of the sample.

The specimen comprised peripheral blood, sampled 28 days after the second AZD1222 dose. This TCR came from an adult who received the AZD1222 COVID-19 vaccine.

The CDR3 in this case is CASSLLNEQYF. The bases are TGTGCCAGCAGCTTACTAAACGAGCAGTACTTC. The rearrangement combines TRBV11-2 with TRBJ2-7; no confident D gene assignment can be made. V loses 2 bases, J loses 5 bases, and the germline ends lie 4 bases apart. CDR3 length: 11 amino acids, cysteine to phenylalanine. Only the CDR3 DNA is retained, 33 bases long and in frame from the first base. The germline V gene yields SGHAT for CDR1 and FQNNGV for CDR2.